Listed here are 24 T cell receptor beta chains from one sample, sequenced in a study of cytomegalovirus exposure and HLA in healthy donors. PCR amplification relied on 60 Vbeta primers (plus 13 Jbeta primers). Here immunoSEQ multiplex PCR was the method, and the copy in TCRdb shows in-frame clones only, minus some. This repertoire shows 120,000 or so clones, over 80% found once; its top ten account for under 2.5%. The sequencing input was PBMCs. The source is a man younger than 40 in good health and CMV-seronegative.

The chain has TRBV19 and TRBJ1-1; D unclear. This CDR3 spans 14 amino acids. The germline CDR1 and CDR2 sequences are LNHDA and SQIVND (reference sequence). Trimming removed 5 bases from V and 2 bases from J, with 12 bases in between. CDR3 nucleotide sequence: TGTGCCAGTAGTCCTCGCGGTAACAACACTGAAGCTTTCTTT. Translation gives CASSPRGNNTEAFF.

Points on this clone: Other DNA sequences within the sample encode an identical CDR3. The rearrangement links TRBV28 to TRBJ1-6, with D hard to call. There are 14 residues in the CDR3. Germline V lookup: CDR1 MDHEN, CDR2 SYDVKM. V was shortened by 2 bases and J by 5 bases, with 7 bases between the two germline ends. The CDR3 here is CASSLPPNNSPLHF. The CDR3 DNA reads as TGTGCCAGCAGTTTACCTCCTAATAATTCACCCCTCCACTTT.

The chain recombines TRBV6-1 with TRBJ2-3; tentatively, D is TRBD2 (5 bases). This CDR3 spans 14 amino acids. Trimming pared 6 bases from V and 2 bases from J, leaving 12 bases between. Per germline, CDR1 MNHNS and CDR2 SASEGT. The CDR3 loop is CASRDLRDTDTQYF. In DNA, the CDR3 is TGTGCCAGCAGGGATCTACGGGACACAGATACGCAGTATTTT.

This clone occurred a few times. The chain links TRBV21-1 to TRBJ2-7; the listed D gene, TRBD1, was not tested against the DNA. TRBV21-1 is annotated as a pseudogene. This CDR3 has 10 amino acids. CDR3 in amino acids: CASNRDPLSF. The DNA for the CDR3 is TGTGCCAGCAACAGGGACCCTCTTAGCTTC.

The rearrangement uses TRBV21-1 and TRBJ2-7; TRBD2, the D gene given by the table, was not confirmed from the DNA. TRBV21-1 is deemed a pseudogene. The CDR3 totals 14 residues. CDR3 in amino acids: CASSKVRSSYEQYF. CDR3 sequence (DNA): TGTGCCAGCAGCAAAGTTAGGAGCTCCTACGAGCAGTACTTC.

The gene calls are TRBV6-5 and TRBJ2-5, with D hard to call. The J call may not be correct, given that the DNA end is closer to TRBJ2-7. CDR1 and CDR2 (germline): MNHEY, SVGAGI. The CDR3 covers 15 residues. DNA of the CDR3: TGTGCCAGCAGTTACTCTATGGGTCAGGTAGGCGAGCAGTACTTC. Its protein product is CASSYSMGQVGEQYF.

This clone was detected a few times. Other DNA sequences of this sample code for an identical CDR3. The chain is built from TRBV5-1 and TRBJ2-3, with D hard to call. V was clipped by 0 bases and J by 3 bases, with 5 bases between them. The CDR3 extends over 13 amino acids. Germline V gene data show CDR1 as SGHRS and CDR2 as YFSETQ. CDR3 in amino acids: CASSLAGTDTQYF. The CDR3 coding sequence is TGCGCCAGCAGCTTGGCGGGTACAGATACGCAGTATTTT.

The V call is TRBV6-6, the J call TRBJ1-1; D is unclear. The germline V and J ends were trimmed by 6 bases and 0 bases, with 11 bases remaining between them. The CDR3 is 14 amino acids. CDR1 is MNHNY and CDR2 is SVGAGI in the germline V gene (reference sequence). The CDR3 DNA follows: TGTGCCAGCAGCAAAACAGAAATGAACACTGAAGCTTTCTTT. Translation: CASSKTEMNTEAFF.

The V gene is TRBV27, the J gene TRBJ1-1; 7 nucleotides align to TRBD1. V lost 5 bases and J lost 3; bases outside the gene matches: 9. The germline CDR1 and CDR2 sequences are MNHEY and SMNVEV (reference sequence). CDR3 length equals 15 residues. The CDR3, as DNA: TGTGCCAGCAGTCTCCTTGGGACAGTCTACACTGAAGCTTTCTTT. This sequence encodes CASSLLGTVYTEAFF.

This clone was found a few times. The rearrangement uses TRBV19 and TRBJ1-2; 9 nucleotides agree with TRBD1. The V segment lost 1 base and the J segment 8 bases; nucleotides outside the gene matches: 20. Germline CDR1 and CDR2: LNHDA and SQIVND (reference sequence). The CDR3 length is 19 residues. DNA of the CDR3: TGTGCCAGTAGTATAGCCCCTCTACAGGGGGCGCCTCTCTCCGACGGCTACACCTTC. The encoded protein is CASSIAPLQGAPLSDGYTF.

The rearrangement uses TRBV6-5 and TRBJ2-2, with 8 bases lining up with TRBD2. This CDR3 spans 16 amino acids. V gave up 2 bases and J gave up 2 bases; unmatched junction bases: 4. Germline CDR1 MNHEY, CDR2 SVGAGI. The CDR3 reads CASSYERGRNTGELFF. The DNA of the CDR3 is TGTGCCAGCAGTTACGAGCGGGGGAGAAACACCGGGGAGCTGTTTTTT.

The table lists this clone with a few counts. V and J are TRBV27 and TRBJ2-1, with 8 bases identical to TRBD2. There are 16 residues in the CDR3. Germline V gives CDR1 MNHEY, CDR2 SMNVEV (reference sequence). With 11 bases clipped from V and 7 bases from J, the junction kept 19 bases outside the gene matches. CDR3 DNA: TGTGCCTCCCGGCCGGGGGCCAGCGGCGGGGGGAATGAGCAGTTCTTC. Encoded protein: CASRPGASGGGNEQFF.

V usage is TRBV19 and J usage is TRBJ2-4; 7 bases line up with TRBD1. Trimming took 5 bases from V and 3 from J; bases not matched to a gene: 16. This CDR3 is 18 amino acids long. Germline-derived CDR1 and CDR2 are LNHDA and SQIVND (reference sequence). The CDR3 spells CASSATALTGLIKNIQYF. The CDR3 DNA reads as TGTGCCAGTAGTGCGACGGCCCTGACAGGGCTTATCAAAAACATTCAGTACTTC.

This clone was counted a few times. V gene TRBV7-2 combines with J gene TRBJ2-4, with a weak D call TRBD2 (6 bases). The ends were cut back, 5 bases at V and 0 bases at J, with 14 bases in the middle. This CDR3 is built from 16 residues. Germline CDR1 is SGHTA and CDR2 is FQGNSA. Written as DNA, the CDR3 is TGTGCCAGCAGCCCCGGGGGATCTTTAGCCAAAAACATTCAGTACTTC. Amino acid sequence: CASSPGGSLAKNIQYF.

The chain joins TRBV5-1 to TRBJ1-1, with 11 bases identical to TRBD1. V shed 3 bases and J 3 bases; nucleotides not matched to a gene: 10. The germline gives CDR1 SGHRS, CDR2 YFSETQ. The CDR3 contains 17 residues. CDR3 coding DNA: TGCGCCAGCAGCTGGGGTGGGGACAGGGGGATGCACACTGAAGCTTTCTTT. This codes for CASSWGGDRGMHTEAFF.

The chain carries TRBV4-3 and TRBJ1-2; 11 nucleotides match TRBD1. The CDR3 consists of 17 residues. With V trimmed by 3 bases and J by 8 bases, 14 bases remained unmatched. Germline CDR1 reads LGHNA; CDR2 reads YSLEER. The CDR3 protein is CASSQGGQGVLPIGYTF. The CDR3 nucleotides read TGCGCCAGCAGCCAGGGGGGACAGGGGGTACTCCCTATCGGCTACACCTTC.

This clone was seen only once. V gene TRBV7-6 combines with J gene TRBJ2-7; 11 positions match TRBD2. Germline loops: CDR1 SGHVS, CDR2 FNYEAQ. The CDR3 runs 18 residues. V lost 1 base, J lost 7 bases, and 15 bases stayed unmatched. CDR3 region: CASSLGRLAGGNLREQYF. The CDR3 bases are TGTGCCAGCAGCTTAGGTAGGCTAGCGGGGGGCAACTTACGAGAGCAGTACTTC.

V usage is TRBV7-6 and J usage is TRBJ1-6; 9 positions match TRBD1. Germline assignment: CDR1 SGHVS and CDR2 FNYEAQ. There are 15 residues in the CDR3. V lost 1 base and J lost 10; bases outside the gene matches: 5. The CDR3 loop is CASSLGQGVLSPLHF. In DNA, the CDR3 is TGTGCCAGCAGCTTAGGACAGGGGGTTTTATCACCCCTCCACTTT.

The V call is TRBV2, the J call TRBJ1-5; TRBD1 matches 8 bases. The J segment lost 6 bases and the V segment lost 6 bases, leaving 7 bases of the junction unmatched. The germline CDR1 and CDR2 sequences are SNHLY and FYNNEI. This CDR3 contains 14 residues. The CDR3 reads CASRIDRGGQPQHF. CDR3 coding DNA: TGTGCCAGCAGGATAGACAGGGGTGGTCAGCCCCAGCATTTT.

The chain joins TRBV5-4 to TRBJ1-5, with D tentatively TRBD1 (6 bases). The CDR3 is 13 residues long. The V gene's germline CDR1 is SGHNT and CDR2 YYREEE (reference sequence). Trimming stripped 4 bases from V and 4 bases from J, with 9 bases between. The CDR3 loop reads CASSDGQNQPQHF. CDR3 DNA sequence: TGTGCCAGCAGCGATGGACAGAATCAGCCCCAGCATTTT.

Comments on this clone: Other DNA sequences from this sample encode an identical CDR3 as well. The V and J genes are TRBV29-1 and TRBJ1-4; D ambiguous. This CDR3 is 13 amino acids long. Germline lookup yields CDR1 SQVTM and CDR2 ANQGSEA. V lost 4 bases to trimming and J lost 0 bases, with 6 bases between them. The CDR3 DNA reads TGCAGCGTTGGCGGGGCAACTAATGAAAAACTGTTTTTT. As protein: CSVGGATNEKLFF.

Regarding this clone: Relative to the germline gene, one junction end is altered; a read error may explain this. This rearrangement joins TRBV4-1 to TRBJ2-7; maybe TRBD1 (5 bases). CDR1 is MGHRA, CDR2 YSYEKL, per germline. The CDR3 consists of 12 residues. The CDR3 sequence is CASSQDSREGDF. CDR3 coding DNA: TGCGCCAGCAGCCAAGATAGCAGGGAAGGGGACTTC.

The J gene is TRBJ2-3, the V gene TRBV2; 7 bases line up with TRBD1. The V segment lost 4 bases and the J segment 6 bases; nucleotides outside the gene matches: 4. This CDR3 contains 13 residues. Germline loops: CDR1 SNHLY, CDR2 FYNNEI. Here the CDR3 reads CASSGQGSDTQYF. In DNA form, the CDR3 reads TGTGCCAGCAGTGGACAGGGTTCGGATACGCAGTATTTT.

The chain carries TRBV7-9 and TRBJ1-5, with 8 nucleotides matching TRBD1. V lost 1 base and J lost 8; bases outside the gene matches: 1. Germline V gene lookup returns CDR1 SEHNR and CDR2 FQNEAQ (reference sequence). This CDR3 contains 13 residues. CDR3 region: CASSLDRGKPQHF. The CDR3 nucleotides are TGTGCCAGCAGCTTAGACAGGGGGAAGCCCCAGCATTTT. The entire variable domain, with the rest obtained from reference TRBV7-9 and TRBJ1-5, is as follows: DTGVSQNPRHKITKRGQNVTFRCDPISEHNRLYWYRQTLGQGPEFLTYFQNEAQLEKSRLLSDRFSAERPKGSFSTLEIQRTEQGDSAMYLCASSLDRGKPQHFGDGTRLSIL.